One and the same sample provided the 10 T cell receptor beta chains below, sequenced in a study of blood T cell repertoires in COVID-19. Data came from immunoSEQ multiplex PCR; TCRdb stores just in-frame clones and leaves some out. The sample has roughly 200,000 clones; approximately 90% are singletons. The material sequenced was peripheral blood. These receptor sequences come from a man in his forties with active or convalescent COVID-19.

The rearrangement uses TRBV2 and TRBJ2-5; TRBD1 might be the D (6 bases). Germline V gene lookup returns CDR1 SNHLY and CDR2 FYNNEI. V was trimmed by 7 bases and J by 2 bases, leaving 11 bases between them. This CDR3 spans 13 amino acids. CDR3 region: CASTQDRQETQYF. The DNA for the CDR3 is TGTGCCAGCACCCAGGACAGACAAGAGACCCAGTACTTC.

The V gene is TRBV15, the J gene TRBJ2-7; D is unclear. This CDR3 has 15 amino acids. The V and J ends lost 1 base and 5 bases respectively, with 15 bases between them. Germline CDR1 LNHNV, CDR2 YYDKDF (reference sequence). As DNA, the CDR3 is TGTGCCACCAGCAGAGTTAACGTACAAGATAACGAGCAGTACTTC. This gives the protein CATSRVNVQDNEQYF.

The chain has TRBV4-3 and TRBJ2-1, with TRBD2 matching 8 bases. The CDR3 contains 18 residues. After removal of 0 bases from V and 4 bases from J, the junction contained 11 bases not matched to a gene. In germline, CDR1 is LGHNA, CDR2 YSLEER. In nucleotides, the CDR3 is TGCGCCAGCAGCCAAGATCTCGGGACTAGGGGCGGTTACAATGAGCAGTTCTTC. Protein: CASSQDLGTRGGYNEQFF.

V gene TRBV3-1 (or the pseudogene TRBV3-2) combines with J gene TRBJ1-3; D possibly corresponds to TRBD1 (6 bases). This CDR3 contains 16 residues. Germline loops: CDR1 LGHDT, CDR2 YNNKEL (reference sequence). The V end was cut by 7 bases, the J end by 4 bases, with 20 bases between. The CDR3: CASTRTVPLSGNTIYF. In DNA, the CDR3 is TGTGCCAGCACCCGGACAGTTCCTCTCTCCGGAAACACCATATATTTT.

The chain has TRBV27 and TRBJ2-7; 9 bases are shared with TRBD1. This CDR3 has 15 residues. V lost 6 bases and J lost 6; bases outside the gene matches: 12. The germline V gene encodes CDR1 MNHEY and CDR2 SMNVEV (reference sequence). The CDR3 is CASSPARDRVTEQYF. CDR3 bases: TGTGCCAGCAGCCCCGCCCGGGACAGGGTCACCGAGCAGTACTTC.

V usage is TRBV5-1 and J usage is TRBJ2-1, with TRBD1 matching 7 bases. Germline assignment: CDR1 SGHRS and CDR2 YFSETQ. V lost 4 bases to trimming and J lost 3 bases; unmatched junction nucleotides: 13. The CDR3 consists of 17 residues. The CDR3 is CASSGGPGTANYNEQFF. The DNA for the CDR3 is TGCGCCAGCAGCGGAGGCCCCGGGACAGCAAACTACAATGAGCAGTTCTTC. The full variable domain, rest sourced from reference TRBV5-1 and TRBJ2-1, is KAGVTQTPRYLIKTRGQQVTLSCSPISGHRSVSWYQQTPGQGLQFLFEYFSETQRNKGNFPGRFSGRQFSNSRSEMNVSTLELGDSALYLCASSGGPGTANYNEQFFGPGTRLTVL.

V and J are TRBV9 and TRBJ2-1; TRBD2 might be the D (5 bases). Germline loops: CDR1 SGDLS, CDR2 YYNGEE. V lost 0 bases, J lost 9 bases, and 10 bases lay in between. This CDR3 has 13 residues. CDR3 nucleotides: TGTGCCAGCAGCGTAGGTGGAGGCAGTGAGCAGTTCTTC. Translation: CASSVGGGSEQFF.

The CDR3 DNA reads as TGTGCCAGCAGTTACGGTTCACGTCTTAGTAATCAGCCCCAGCATTTT. Translation gives CASSYGSRLSNQPQHF. The chain couples TRBV6-5 to TRBJ1-5; no clear D. From germline, CDR1 is MNHEY and CDR2 SVGAGI. V lost 2 bases and J 4 bases, leaving 15 bases between the germline ends. This CDR3 has 16 amino acids.

This chain uses TRBV5-1 with TRBJ2-2, with D maybe TRBD2 (5 bases). Germline values: CDR1 SGHRS, CDR2 YFSETQ. The CDR3 runs to 15 residues. With 4 bases removed from V and 3 bases from J, the gap between germline ends came to 13 bases. The CDR3 here is CASSPGSADTGELFF. In DNA, the CDR3 is TGCGCCAGCAGCCCGGGGAGCGCGGACACCGGGGAGCTGTTTTTT.

The chain uses TRBV9 and TRBJ2-2; 8 positions match TRBD2. This CDR3 has 18 amino acids. CDR1 is SGDLS, CDR2 YYNGEE, per germline. The V and J ends lost 3 bases and 4 bases, in that order; junction bases with no gene match: 14. The DNA for the CDR3 is TGTGCCAGCAGCGCCCTGGGGCGGGGGGTTGGTTTCACCGGGGAGCTGTTTTTT. The encoded protein is CASSALGRGVGFTGELFF.